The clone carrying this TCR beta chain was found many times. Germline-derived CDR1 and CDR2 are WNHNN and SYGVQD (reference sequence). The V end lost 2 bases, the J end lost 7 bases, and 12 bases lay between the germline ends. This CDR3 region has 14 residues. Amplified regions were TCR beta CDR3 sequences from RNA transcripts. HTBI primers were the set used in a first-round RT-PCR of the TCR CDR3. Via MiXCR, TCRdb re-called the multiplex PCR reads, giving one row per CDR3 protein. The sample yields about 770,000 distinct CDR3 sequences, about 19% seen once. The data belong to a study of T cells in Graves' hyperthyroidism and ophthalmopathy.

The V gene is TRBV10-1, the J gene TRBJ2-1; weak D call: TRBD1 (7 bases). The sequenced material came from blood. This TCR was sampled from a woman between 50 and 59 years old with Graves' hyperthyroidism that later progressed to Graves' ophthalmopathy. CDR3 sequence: CASSEGAGGNEQFF. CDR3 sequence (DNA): TGCGCCAGCAGTGAGGGGGCAGGGGGGAATGAGCAGTTCTTC.